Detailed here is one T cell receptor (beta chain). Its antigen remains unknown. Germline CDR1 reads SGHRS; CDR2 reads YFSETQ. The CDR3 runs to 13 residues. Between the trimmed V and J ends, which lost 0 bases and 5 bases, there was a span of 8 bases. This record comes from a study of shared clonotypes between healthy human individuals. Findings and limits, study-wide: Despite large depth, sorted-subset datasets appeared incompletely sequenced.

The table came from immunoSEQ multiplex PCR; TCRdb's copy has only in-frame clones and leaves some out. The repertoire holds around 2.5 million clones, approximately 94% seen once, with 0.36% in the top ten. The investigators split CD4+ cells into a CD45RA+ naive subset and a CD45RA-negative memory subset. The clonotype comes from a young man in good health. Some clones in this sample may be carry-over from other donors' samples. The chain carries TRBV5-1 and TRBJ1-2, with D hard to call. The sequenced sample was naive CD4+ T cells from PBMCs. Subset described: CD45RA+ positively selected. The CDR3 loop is CASSLVAEYGYTF. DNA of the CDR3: TGCGCCAGCAGCTTGGTGGCAGAGTATGGCTACACCTTC.